This T cell receptor beta chain was sequenced in a study of T-cell reconstitution after alpha-beta-depleted transplantation in children. Unique molecular identifiers tagged the TCRbeta library. Each CDR3 protein gets one entry after TCRdb re-called the PCR reads with MiXCR. The sample carries 550,000 to 600,000 distinct CDR3 sequences, 23% recorded once. This clonotype has just a few counts. The target antigen is unknown. Trimming stripped 6 bases from V and 5 bases from J, with 17 bases between. CDR3 length: 13 amino acids. Germline CDR1 is DFQATT and CDR2 is SNEGSKA (reference sequence). Study outcomes and limitations: The authors attributed T-cell counts and diversity one year after transplant mostly to newly produced T cells.

The sequence was obtained from a boy less than two years old who had a stem cell transplant for acute myeloid leukemia, so the T cells may come from the graft donor. Sequenced material: PBMCs, mostly from graft donor cells, taken 360 days after TCRalphabeta/CD19-depleted stem cell transplant. The rearrangement joins TRBV20-1 to TRBJ2-7; D may be TRBD2 (7 bases). The CDR3 is CSAKGGGVNEQYF. CDR3 DNA: TGCAGTGCAAAGGGAGGGGGGGTAAACGAGCAGTACTTC.